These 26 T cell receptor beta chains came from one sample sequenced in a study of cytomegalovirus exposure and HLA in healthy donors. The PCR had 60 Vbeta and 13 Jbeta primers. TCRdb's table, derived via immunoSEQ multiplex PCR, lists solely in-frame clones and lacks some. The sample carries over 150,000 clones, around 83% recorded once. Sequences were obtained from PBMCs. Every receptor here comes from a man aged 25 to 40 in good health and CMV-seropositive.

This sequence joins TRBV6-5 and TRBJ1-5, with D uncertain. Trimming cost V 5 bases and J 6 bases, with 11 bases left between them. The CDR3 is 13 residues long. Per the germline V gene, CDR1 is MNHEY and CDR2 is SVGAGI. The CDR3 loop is CASSRTVAQPQHF. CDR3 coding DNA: TGTGCCAGCAGTAGAACAGTGGCTCAGCCCCAGCATTTT.

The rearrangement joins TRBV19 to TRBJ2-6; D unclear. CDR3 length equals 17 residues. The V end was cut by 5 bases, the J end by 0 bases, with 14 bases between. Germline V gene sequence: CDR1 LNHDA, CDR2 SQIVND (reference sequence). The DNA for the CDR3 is TGTGCCAGTAGTGGTCTTTGGGCAGCCTCTGGGGCCAACGTCCTGACTTTC. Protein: CASSGLWAASGANVLTF. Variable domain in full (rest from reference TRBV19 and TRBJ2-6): DGGITQSPKYLFRKEGQNVTLSCEQNLNHDAMYWYRQDPGQGLRLIYYSQIVNDFQKGDIAEGYSVSREKKESFPLTVTSAQKNPTAFYLCASSGLWAASGANVLTFGAGSRLTVL.

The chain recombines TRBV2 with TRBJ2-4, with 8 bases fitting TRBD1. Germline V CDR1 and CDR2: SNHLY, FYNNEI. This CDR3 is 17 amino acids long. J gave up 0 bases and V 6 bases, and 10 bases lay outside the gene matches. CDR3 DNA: TGTGCCAGCAGGCTTGACAGGGGACGATTAGCCAAAAACATTCAGTACTTC. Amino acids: CASRLDRGRLAKNIQYF.

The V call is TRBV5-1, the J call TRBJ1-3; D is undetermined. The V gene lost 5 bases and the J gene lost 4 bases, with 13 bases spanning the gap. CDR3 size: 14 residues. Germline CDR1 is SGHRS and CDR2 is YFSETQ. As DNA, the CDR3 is TGCGCCAGCAGACCCACGACGGGAGGAAACACCATATATTTT. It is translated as CASRPTTGGNTIYF.

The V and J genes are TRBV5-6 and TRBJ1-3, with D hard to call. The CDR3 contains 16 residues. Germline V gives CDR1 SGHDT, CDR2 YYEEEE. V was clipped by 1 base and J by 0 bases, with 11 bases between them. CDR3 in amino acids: CASSLYSEHSGNTIYF. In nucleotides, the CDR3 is TGTGCCAGCAGCTTGTACTCGGAGCACTCTGGAAACACCATATATTTT.

CDR3 in amino acids: CASSPGTSPFHNEQFF. The CDR3 DNA follows: TGTGCCAGCAGCCCCGGGACTTCCCCTTTCCACAATGAGCAGTTCTTC. The J gene is TRBJ2-1, the V gene TRBV5-4, with TRBD2 as a possible D gene (6 bases). The germline V gene encodes CDR1 SGHNT and CDR2 YYREEE (reference sequence). The CDR3 is made up of 16 amino acids. Deletions cut 4 bases from V and 5 bases from J, with 19 bases between.

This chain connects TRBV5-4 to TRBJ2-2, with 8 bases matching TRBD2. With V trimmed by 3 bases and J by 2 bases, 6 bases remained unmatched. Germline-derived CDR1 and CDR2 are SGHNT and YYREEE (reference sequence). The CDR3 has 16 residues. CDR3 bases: TGTGCCAGCAGCTCCCCCGGGACTAGAAACACCGGGGAGCTGTTTTTT. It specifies CASSSPGTRNTGELFF.

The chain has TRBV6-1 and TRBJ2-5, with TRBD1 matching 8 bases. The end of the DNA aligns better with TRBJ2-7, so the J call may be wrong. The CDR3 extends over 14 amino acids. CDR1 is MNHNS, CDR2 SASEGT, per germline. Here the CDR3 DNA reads TGTGCCAGCAGTCGGACAGGGTTGCGGTACGAGCAGTACTTC. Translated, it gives CASSRTGLRYEQYF.

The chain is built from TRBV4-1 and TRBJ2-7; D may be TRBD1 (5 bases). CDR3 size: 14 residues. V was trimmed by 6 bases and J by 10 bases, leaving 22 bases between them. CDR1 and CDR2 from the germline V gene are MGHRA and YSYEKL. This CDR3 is CASSFITPQGLQYF. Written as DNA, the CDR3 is TGCGCCAGCAGTTTTATTACGCCCCAGGGTCTACAGTACTTC.

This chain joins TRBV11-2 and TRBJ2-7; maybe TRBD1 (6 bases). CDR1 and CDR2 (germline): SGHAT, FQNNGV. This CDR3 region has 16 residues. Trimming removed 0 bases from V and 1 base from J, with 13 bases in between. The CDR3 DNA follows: TGTGCCAGCAGCTTAGATTGGGCAGGGGCTTCCTACGAGCAGTACTTC. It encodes CASSLDWAGASYEQYF.

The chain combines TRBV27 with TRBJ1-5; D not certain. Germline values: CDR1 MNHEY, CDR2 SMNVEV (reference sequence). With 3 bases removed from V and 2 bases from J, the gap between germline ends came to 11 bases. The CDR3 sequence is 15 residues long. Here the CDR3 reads CASSLRYAGNQPQHF. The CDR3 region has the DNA TGTGCCAGCAGTTTGAGGTACGCGGGCAATCAGCCCCAGCATTTT.

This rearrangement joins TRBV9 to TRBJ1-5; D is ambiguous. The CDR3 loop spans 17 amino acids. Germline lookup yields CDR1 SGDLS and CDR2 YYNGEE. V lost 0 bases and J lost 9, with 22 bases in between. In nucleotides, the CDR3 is TGTGCCAGCAGCGTAGGGTCCCTAGCATTTTCTGGAATGCCCCAGCATTTT. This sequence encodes CASSVGSLAFSGMPQHF.

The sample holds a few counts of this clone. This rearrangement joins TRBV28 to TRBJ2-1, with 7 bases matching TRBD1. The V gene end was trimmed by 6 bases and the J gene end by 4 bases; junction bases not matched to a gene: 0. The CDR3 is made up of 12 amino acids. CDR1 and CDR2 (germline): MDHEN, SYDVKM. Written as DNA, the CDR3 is TGTGCCAGCAGGGGACAGTACAATGAGCAGTTCTTC. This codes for CASRGQYNEQFF.

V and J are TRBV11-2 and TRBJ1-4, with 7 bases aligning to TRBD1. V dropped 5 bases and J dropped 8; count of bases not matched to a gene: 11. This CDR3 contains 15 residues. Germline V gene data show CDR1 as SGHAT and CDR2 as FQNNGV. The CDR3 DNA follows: TGTGCCAGCAGCATTCTCGGGACAGCGGCGGAAAAACTGTTTTTT. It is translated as CASSILGTAAEKLFF.

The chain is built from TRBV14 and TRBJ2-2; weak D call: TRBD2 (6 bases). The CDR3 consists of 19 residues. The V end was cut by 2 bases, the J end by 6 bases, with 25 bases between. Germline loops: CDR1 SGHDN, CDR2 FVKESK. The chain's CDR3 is CASSQSIRTFRTGAGELFF. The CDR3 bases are TGTGCCAGCAGCCAATCAATACGTACGTTTCGGACGGGGGCCGGGGAGCTGTTTTTT.

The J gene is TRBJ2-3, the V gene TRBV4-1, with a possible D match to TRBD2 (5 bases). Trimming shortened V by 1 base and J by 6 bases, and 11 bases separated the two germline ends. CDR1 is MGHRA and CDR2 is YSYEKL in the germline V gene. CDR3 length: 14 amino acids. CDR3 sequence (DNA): TGCGCCAGCAGCCAAGGGGATAGCGTGGATACGCAGTATTTT. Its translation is CASSQGDSVDTQYF.

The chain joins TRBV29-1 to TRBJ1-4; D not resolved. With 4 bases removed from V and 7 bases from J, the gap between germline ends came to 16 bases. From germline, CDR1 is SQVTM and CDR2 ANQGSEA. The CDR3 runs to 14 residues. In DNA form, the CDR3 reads TGCAGCGTTGGACACCCGAAGGAGGGTGAAAAACTGTTTTTT. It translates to CSVGHPKEGEKLFF.

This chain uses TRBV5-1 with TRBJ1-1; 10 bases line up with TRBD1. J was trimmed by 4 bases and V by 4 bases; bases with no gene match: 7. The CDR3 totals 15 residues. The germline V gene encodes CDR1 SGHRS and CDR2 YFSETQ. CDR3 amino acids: CASSDDRGPGTEAFF. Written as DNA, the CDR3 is TGCGCCAGCAGCGACGACAGGGGGCCCGGCACTGAAGCTTTCTTT.

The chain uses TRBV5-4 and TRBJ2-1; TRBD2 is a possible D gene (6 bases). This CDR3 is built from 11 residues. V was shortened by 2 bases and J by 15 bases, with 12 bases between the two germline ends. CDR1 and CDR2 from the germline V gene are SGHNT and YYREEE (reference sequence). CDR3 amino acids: CASSFGLTLFF. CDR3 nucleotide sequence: TGTGCCAGCAGCTTTGGACTAACTCTGTTCTTC. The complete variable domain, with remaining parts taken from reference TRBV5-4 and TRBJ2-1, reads ETGVTQSPTHLIKTRGQQVTLRCSSQSGHNTVSWYQQALGQGPQFIFQYYREEENGRGNFPPRFSGLQFPNYSSELNVNALELDDSALYLCASSFGLTLFFGPGTRLTVL.

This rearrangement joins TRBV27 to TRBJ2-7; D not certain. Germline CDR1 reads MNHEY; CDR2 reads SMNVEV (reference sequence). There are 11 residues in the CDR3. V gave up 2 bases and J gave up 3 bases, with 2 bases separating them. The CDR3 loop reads CASSLNYEQYV. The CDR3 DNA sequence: TGTGCCAGCAGTTTAAACTACGAGCAGTACGTC.

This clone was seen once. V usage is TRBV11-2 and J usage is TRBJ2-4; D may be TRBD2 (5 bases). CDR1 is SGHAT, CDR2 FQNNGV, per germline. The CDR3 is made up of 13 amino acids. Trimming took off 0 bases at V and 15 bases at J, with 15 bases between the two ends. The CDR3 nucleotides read TGTGCCAGCAGCTTAGATCCCTCTGGGAGACGGTACTTC. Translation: CASSLDPSGRRYF.

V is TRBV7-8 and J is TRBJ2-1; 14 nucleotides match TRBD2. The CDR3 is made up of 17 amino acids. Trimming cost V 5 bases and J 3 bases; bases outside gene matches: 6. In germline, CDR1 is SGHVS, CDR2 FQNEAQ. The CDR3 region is CASSEGLAGVFYNEQFF. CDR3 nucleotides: TGTGCCAGCAGCGAGGGACTAGCGGGAGTCTTCTACAATGAGCAGTTCTTC.

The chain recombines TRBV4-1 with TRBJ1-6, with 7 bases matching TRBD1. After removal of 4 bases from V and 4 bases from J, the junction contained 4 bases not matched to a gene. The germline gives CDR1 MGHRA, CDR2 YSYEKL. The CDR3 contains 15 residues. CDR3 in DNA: TGCGCCAGCAGCCCTCGGACAGGTTATAATTCACCCCTCCACTTT. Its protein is CASSPRTGYNSPLHF.

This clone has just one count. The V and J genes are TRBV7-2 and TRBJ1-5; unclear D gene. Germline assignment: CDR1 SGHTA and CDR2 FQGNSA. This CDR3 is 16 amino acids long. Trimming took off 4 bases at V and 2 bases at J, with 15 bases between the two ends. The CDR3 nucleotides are TGTGCCAGCAGCTCGGGATACTCCTTAGGCAATCAGCCCCAGCATTTT. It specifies CASSSGYSLGNQPQHF.

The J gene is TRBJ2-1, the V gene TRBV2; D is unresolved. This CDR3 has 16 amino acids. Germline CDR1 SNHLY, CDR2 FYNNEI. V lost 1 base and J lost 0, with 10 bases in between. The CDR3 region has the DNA TGTGCCAGCAGTGAAGAGTGGGCTGACTCCTACAATGAGCAGTTCTTC. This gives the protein CASSEEWADSYNEQFF.

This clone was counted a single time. For the CDR3, the DNA is TGTGCCAGCAGCGAACTGGACAGGTATTCCTATAATTCACCCCTCCACTTT. Encoded protein: CASSELDRYSYNSPLHF. This chain links TRBV21-1 with TRBJ1-6; the table's D call, TRBD1, was not checked against the DNA. TRBV21-1 is shown as a pseudogene. The CDR3 contains 17 residues.